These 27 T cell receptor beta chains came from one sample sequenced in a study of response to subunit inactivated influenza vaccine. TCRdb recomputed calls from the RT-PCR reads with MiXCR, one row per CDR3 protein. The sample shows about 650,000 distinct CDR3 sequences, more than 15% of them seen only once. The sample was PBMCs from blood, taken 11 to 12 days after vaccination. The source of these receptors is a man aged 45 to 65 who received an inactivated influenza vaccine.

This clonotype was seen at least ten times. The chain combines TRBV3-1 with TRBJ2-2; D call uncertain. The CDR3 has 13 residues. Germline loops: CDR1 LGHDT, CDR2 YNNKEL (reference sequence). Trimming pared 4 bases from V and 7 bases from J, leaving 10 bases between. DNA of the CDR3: TGTGCCAGCAGCCTCCCCGGCCTCGGGGAGCTGTTTTTT. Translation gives CASSLPGLGELFF.

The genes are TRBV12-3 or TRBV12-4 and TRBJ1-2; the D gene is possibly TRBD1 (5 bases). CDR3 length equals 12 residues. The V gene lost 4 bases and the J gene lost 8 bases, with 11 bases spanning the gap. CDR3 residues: CASSYGGSGYTF. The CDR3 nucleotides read TGTGCCAGCAGTTATGGGGGTAGCGGCTACACCTTC.

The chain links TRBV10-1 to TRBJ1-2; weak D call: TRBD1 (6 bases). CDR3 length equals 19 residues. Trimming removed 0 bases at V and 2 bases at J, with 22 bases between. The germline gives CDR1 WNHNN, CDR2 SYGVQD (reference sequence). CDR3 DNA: TGCGCCAGCAGTGAGTCTCGGGGGGCTCCGGGACGGCCGAACTATGGCTACACCTTC. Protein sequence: CASSESRGAPGRPNYGYTF.

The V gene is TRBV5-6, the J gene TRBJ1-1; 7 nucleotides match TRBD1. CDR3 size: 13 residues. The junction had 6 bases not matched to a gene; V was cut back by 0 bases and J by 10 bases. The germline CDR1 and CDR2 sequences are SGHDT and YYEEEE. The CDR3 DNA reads TGTGCCAGCAGCTTGGGGGACAGTACGGGAGCTTTCTTT. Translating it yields CASSLGDSTGAFF.

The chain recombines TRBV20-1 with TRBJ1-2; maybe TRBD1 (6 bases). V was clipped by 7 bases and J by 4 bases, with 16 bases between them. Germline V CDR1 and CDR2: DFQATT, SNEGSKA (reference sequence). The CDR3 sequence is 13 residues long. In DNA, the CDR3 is TGCAGTGAGACCCCCGGGGGCCGCTATGGCTACACCTTC. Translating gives CSETPGGRYGYTF.

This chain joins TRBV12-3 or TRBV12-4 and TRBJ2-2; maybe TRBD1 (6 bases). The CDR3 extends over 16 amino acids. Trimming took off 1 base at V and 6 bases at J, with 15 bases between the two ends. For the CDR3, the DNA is TGTGCCAGCAGTTTAGGCCGACAGGTGCAGTCCGGGGAGCTGTTTTTT. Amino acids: CASSLGRQVQSGELFF.

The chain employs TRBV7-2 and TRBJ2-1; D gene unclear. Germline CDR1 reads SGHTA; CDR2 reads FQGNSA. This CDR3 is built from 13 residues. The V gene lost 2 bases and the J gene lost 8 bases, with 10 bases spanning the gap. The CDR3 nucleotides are TGTGCCAGCAGCTTAAACGGCAGGTATGAGCAGTTCTTC. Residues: CASSLNGRYEQFF.

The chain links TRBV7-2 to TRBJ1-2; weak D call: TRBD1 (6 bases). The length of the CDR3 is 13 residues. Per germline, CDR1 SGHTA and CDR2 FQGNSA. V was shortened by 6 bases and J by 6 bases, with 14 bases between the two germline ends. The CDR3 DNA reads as TGTGCCAGCAGACGACAACAGGGCCATGGCTACACCTTC. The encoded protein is CASRRQQGHGYTF.

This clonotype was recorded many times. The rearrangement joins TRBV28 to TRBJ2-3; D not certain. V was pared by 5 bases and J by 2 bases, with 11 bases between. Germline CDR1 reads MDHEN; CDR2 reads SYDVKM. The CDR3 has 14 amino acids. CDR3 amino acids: CASSQRLATDTQYF. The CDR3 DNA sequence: TGTGCCAGCAGTCAGCGACTTGCCACAGATACGCAGTATTTT.

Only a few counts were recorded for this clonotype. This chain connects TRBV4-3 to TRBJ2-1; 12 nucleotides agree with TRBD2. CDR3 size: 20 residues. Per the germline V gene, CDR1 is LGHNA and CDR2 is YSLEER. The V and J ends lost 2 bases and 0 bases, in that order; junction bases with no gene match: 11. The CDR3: CASSQLTSGGPESSYNEQFF. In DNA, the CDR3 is TGCGCCAGCAGCCAATTGACTAGCGGGGGCCCGGAAAGCTCCTACAATGAGCAGTTCTTC.

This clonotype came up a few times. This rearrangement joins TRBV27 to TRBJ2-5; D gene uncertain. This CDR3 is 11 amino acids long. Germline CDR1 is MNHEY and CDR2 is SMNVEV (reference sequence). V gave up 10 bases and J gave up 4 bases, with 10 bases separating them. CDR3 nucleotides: TGTGCCACCACTTTTGGAGAGACCCAGTACTTC. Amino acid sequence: CATTFGETQYF.

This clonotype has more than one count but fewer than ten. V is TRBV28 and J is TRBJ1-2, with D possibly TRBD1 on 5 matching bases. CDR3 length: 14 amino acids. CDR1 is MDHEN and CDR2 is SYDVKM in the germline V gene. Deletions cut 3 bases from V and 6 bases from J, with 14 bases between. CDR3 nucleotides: TGTGCCAGCAGTTTTAGGGCAGGGAGGGATGGCTACACCTTC. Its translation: CASSFRAGRDGYTF.

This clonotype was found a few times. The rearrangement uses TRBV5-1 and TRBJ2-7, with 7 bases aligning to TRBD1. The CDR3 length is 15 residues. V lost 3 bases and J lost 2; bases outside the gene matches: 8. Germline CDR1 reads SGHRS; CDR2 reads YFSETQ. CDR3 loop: CASSWTGTDTYEQYF. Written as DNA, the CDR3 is TGCGCCAGCAGCTGGACCGGGACAGATACCTACGAGCAGTACTTC.

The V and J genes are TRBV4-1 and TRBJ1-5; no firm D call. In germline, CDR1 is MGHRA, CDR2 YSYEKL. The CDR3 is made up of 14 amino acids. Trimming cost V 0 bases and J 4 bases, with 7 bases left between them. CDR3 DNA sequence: TGCGCCAGCAGCCAAGAGGTGGGGAATCAGCCCCAGCATTTT. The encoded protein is CASSQEVGNQPQHF.

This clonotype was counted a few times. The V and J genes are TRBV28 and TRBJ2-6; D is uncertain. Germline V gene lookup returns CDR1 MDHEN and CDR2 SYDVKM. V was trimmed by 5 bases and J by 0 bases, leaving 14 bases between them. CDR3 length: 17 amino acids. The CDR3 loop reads CASSPRLGTSGANVLTF. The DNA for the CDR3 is TGTGCCAGCAGTCCACGGCTCGGTACCTCTGGGGCCAACGTCCTGACTTTC.

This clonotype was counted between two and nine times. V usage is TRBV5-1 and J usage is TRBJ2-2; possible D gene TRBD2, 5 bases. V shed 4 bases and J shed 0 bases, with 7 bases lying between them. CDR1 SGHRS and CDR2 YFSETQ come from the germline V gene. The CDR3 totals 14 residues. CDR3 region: CASSVTTNTGELFF. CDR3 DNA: TGCGCCAGCAGCGTGACTACGAACACCGGGGAGCTGTTTTTT. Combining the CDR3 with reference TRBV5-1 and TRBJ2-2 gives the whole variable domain KAGVTQTPRYLIKTRGQQVTLSCSPISGHRSVSWYQQTPGQGLQFLFEYFSETQRNKGNFPGRFSGRQFSNSRSEMNVSTLELGDSALYLCASSVTTNTGELFFGEGSRLTVL.

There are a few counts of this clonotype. CDR3 sequence reads: CASSSRLTGGGDEQYF. The CDR3 region has the DNA TGTGCCAGCAGCTCCAGACTGACGGGCGGAGGCGACGAGCAGTACTTC. The chain carries TRBV13 and TRBJ2-7; D perhaps matches TRBD2 (5 bases). V was pared by 4 bases and J by 5 bases, with 21 bases between. Germline values: CDR1 PRHDT, CDR2 FYEKMQ (reference sequence). The CDR3 is made up of 16 amino acids. The whole variable domain, remainder taken from reference TRBV13 and TRBJ2-7, is AAGVIQSPRHLIKEKRETATLKCYPIPRHDTVYWYQQGPGQDPQFLISFYEKMQSDKGSIPDRFSAQQFSDYHSELNMSSLELGDSALYFCASSSRLTGGGDEQYFGPGTRLTVT.

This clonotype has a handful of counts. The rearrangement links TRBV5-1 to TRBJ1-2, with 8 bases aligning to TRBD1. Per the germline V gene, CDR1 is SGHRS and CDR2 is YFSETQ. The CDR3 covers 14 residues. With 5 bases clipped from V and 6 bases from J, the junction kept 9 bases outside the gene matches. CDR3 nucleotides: TGCGCCAGCAGTTACGGACAGGGTCCGGATGGCTACACCTTC. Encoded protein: CASSYGQGPDGYTF.

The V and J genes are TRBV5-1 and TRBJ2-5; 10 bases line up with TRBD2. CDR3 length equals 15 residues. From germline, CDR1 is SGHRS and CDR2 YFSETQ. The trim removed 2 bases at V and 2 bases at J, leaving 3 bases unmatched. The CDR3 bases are TGCGCCAGCAGCTTTTATAGCGGGGGGCAAGAGACCCAGTACTTC. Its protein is CASSFYSGGQETQYF.

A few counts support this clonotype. CDR3 in amino acids: CASSLRLSSYEQYF. The CDR3 DNA sequence: TGTGCCAGCAGCTTAAGATTGTCCTCCTACGAGCAGTACTTC. This chain connects TRBV7-8 to TRBJ2-7; no definite D call. Germline V gives CDR1 SGHVS, CDR2 FQNEAQ. The CDR3 has 14 residues. The V end lost 2 bases, the J end lost 0 bases, and 8 bases lay between the germline ends.

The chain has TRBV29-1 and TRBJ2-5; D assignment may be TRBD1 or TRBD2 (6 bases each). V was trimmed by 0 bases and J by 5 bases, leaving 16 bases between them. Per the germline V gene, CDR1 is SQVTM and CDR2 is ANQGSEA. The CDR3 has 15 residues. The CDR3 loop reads CSVEDRGRGQETQYF. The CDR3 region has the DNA TGCAGCGTTGAAGATCGGGGTCGGGGGCAGGAGACCCAGTACTTC.

CDR3 DNA sequence: TGTGCCAGCAGTTACCCGGGACTAGCGGAGACCCAGTACTTC. It yields the protein CASSYPGLAETQYF. V usage is TRBV6-5 and J usage is TRBJ2-5; 10 bases agree with TRBD2. This CDR3 has 14 residues. V gave up 2 bases and J gave up 5 bases; unmatched junction bases: 2. Germline lookup yields CDR1 MNHEY and CDR2 SVGAGI.

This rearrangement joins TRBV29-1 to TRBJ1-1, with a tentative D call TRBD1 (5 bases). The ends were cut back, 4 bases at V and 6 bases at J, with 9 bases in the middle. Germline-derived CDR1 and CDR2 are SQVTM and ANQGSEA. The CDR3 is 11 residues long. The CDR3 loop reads CSVVAGSEAFF. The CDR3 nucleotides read TGCAGCGTTGTCGCAGGGTCTGAAGCTTTCTTT.

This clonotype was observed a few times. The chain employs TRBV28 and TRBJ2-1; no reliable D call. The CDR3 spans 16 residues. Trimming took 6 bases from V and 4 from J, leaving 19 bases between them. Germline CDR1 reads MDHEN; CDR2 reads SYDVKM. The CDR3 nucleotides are TGTGCCAGCAGCTCCCCCGGGTCCCAAATTTACAATGAGCAGTTCTTC. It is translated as CASSSPGSQIYNEQFF.

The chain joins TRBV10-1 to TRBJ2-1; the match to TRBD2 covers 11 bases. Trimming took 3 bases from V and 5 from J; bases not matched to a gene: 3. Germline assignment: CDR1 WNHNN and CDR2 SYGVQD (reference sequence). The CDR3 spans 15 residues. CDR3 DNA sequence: TGCGCCAGCAGTGACCTAGCGGGGGGTCACAATGAGCAGTTCTTC. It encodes CASSDLAGGHNEQFF.

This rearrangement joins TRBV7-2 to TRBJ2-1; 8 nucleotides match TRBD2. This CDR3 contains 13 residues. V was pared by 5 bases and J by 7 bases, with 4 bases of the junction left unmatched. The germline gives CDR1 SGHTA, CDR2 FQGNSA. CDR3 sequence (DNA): TGTGCCAGCAGCCGACTAGCGAGGAATGAGCAGTTCTTC. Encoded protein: CASSRLARNEQFF.

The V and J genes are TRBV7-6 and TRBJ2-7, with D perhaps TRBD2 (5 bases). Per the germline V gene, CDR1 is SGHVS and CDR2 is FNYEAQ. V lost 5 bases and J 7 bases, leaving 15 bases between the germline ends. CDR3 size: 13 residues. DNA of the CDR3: TGTGCCAGCAGCCAGGAGGTCGGAACTGAGCAGTACTTC. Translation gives CASSQEVGTEQYF.